The next 30 T cell receptor beta chains were all read from a single sample in a study of cytomegalovirus exposure and HLA in healthy donors. 13 Jbeta primers and 60 Vbeta primers were used for the PCR. Only in-frame clones appear in the TCRdb table, and some are missing; sequencing was by immunoSEQ multiplex PCR. The sample contains 75,000 to 95,000 clones, roughly 78% of which appear only once. Sequenced: PBMCs. Receptors were obtained from a male donor in good health and CMV-seropositive.

The V and J genes are TRBV18 and TRBJ1-4; D gene ambiguous. Germline V gene data show CDR1 as KGHSH and CDR2 as LQKENI. CDR3 length: 14 residues. Trimming removed 3 bases from V and 8 bases from J, with 13 bases in between. The CDR3 region is CASSPAPSLEKLFF. The CDR3 DNA sequence: TGTGCCAGCTCACCGGCCCCCTCTCTGGAAAAACTGTTTTTT.

This clone was counted only a few times. The gene calls are TRBV5-1 and TRBJ2-6; tentative D call: TRBD1 (5 bases). Germline-derived CDR1 and CDR2 are SGHRS and YFSETQ. Trimming cost V 4 bases and J 4 bases, with 12 bases left between them. CDR3 size: 15 residues. The CDR3 is CASSPPRAGANVLTF. The DNA for the CDR3 is TGCGCCAGCAGCCCTCCCAGGGCCGGGGCCAACGTCCTGACTTTC.

V and J are TRBV13 and TRBJ2-2, with D maybe TRBD2 (5 bases). Germline loops: CDR1 PRHDT, CDR2 FYEKMQ (reference sequence). Trimming left V 10 bases short and J 1 base short, with 10 bases between. CDR3 size: 13 residues. The CDR3 loop reads CATLAKNTGELFF. The CDR3 nucleotides are TGTGCCACCTTAGCGAAGAACACCGGGGAGCTGTTTTTT.

Here the CDR3 DNA reads TGCGCCAGCAGCCGGATACCCCGACAGGGCGGGGAGATAGGCTACACCTTC. Its translation: CASSRIPRQGGEIGYTF. The chain couples TRBV4-1 to TRBJ1-2; TRBD1 matches 7 bases. Trimming took 4 bases from V and 8 from J; bases not matched to a gene: 19. The CDR3 totals 17 residues. CDR1 is MGHRA, CDR2 YSYEKL, per germline.

The chain joins TRBV28 to TRBJ1-1; D call uncertain. This CDR3 comprises 9 residues. Germline V lookup: CDR1 MDHEN, CDR2 SYDVKM. In nucleotides, the CDR3 is TGTGAGCTGCACACTGAAGCTTTCTTT. Amino acids: CELHTEAFF.

The genes are TRBV5-1 and TRBJ2-7; TRBD1 aligns across 7 bases. There are 14 residues in the CDR3. The trim removed 0 bases at V and 3 bases at J, leaving 3 bases unmatched. Germline CDR1 reads SGHRS; CDR2 reads YFSETQ. CDR3 region: CASSLAGQHYEQYF. CDR3 bases: TGCGCCAGCAGCTTGGCGGGACAGCACTACGAGCAGTACTTC.

The chain has TRBV7-3 and TRBJ1-4, with 7 bases aligning to TRBD1. V shed 5 bases, J shed 2 bases, and the junction held 11 bases outside the gene matches. Germline V CDR1 and CDR2: SGHTA, FQGTGA. The CDR3 loop spans 17 amino acids. CDR3 in amino acids: CASSPYRGWGTNEKLFF. Here the CDR3 DNA reads TGTGCCAGCAGCCCATACAGGGGCTGGGGGACTAATGAAAAACTGTTTTTT.

The genes are TRBV7-8 and TRBJ1-2; 10 bases are shared with TRBD1. J lost 8 bases, V lost 5 bases, and 17 bases had no gene match. CDR1 SGHVS and CDR2 FQNEAQ come from the germline V gene. CDR3 length equals 17 residues. This chain's CDR3 is CASSPPLGTGERRGYTF. In DNA, the CDR3 is TGTGCCAGCAGCCCGCCCCTAGGGACAGGGGAGAGGCGCGGCTACACCTTC. Filled out from reference TRBV7-8 and TRBJ1-2, the complete variable domain reads GAGVSQSPRYKVAKRGQDVALRCDPISGHVSLFWYQQALGQGPEFLTYFQNEAQLDKSGLPSDRFFAERPEGSVSTLKIQRTQQEDSAVYLCASSPPLGTGERRGYTFGSGTRLTVV.

The chain employs TRBV7-9 and TRBJ2-7, with TRBD1 as a possible D gene (5 bases). CDR1 and CDR2 (germline): SEHNR, FQNEAQ (reference sequence). Trimming shortened V by 1 base and J by 6 bases, and 13 bases separated the two germline ends. The CDR3 covers 14 residues. The CDR3 spells CASSLGGSGSEQYF. The CDR3 bases are TGTGCCAGCAGCTTAGGTGGTTCAGGGTCCGAGCAGTACTTC.

V and J are TRBV6-4 and TRBJ2-3, with TRBD1 matching 8 bases. V dropped 4 bases and J dropped 5; count of bases not matched to a gene: 5. The length of the CDR3 is 14 residues. Germline CDR1 reads MRHNA; CDR2 reads SNTAGT. Written as DNA, the CDR3 is TGTGCCAGCAGTGGCCAGGGGGCAGGAGATACGCAGTATTTT. It yields the protein CASSGQGAGDTQYF.

This clone was seen just once. This chain joins TRBV25-1 and TRBJ1-2; 9 bases agree with TRBD1. The CDR3 runs to 15 residues. Germline CDR1 reads MGHDK; CDR2 reads SYGVNS. The V segment lost 6 bases and the J segment 7 bases; nucleotides outside the gene matches: 12. The CDR3 coding sequence is TGTGCCAGCAGCGAAGCAAAGGACAGGGGCAGTGGCTACACCTTC. This translates into CASSEAKDRGSGYTF.

This clone was observed a single time. The chain has TRBV28 and TRBJ2-7; D is unresolved. The V end lost 2 bases, the J end lost 5 bases, and 10 bases lay between the germline ends. CDR3 length equals 13 residues. Germline V gene sequence: CDR1 MDHEN, CDR2 SYDVKM. The CDR3 reads CASSLTLFHEQYF. The CDR3 coding sequence is TGTGCCAGCAGTTTAACTCTCTTCCACGAGCAGTACTTC.

The V call is TRBV7-9, the J call TRBJ2-3; 7 bases agree with TRBD1. V trimming: 5 bases; J trimming: 4 bases; junction bases outside the gene matches: 9. The CDR3 runs 15 residues. Germline V lookup: CDR1 SEHNR, CDR2 FQNEAQ (reference sequence). Here the CDR3 reads CASSARTGWADTQYF. The CDR3 DNA is TGTGCCAGCAGCGCCCGGACAGGCTGGGCAGATACGCAGTATTTT.

This rearrangement joins TRBV6-5 to TRBJ1-3, with 7 bases fitting TRBD1. CDR3 size: 15 residues. Trimming at V came to 1 base and at J to 2 bases, leaving 2 bases not matched to a gene. Germline lookup yields CDR1 MNHEY and CDR2 SVGAGI. The DNA of the CDR3 is TGTGCCAGCAGTTACTTCAGGGGGACTGGAAACACCATATATTTT. Translating it yields CASSYFRGTGNTIYF.

The CDR3 nucleotides are TGTGCCAGCAGTTCAGCGGGATCCGTAATTTTCTACGAGCAGTACTTC. Translating it yields CASSSAGSVIFYEQYF. V usage is TRBV28 and J usage is TRBJ2-7, with 7 bases aligning to TRBD2. The CDR3 has 16 amino acids. Germline-derived CDR1 and CDR2 are MDHEN and SYDVKM. Losses at the gene ends were 4 bases for V and 3 bases for J; bases not matched to a gene: 12.

This chain uses TRBV21-1 with TRBJ1-3; the tabulated D call, TRBD1, remains unverified against the DNA. TRBV21-1 corresponds to a pseudogene. The CDR3 contains 17 residues. This CDR3 reads CASSKGDRAIPGNTIYF. In DNA, the CDR3 is TGTGCCAGCAGCAAAGGTGACAGGGCCATCCCTGGAAACACCATATATTTT.

V gene TRBV5-1 combines with J gene TRBJ1-2; 8 bases are shared with TRBD1. CDR3 length: 18 amino acids. V lost 1 base, J lost 6 bases, and 17 bases stayed unmatched. Germline V gene data show CDR1 as SGHRS and CDR2 as YFSETQ. The DNA of the CDR3 is TGCGCCAGCAGCTTGTACTCAGGACAGGGTGGGCTATCGGATGGCTACACCTTC. Its translation is CASSLYSGQGGLSDGYTF.

V is TRBV6-1 and J is TRBJ1-2; weak D call: TRBD1 (5 bases). The CDR3 is 13 amino acids. The germline V gene encodes CDR1 MNHNS and CDR2 SASEGT. V lost 6 bases and J lost 7, with 15 bases in between. The CDR3 DNA is TGTGCCAGCAGCGATGACAGTACTGGTGGCTACACCTTC. Its protein product is CASSDDSTGGYTF.

There are a few counts of this clone. V and J are TRBV28 and TRBJ1-6; 9 positions match TRBD1. Unmatched junction bases numbered 7, after V lost 6 bases and J lost 7 bases. Germline loops: CDR1 MDHEN, CDR2 SYDVKM. The CDR3 runs 15 residues. CDR3 bases: TGTGCCAGCAGCGCACCGGGACAGGGAAATTCACCCCTCCACTTT. Residues: CASSAPGQGNSPLHF.

This chain links TRBV2 with TRBJ2-1, with D unclear. Germline CDR1 and CDR2: SNHLY and FYNNEI. V shed 6 bases and J shed 0 bases, with 6 bases lying between them. The CDR3 length is 13 residues. The CDR3 reads CASSLISYNEQFF. The CDR3 DNA reads TGTGCCAGCAGCCTAATCTCCTACAATGAGCAGTTCTTC.

The chain links TRBV19 to TRBJ2-1; a weak D match, TRBD2 (5 bases). From germline, CDR1 is LNHDA and CDR2 SQIVND (reference sequence). Trimming took off 5 bases at V and 7 bases at J, with 21 bases between the two ends. This CDR3 contains 16 residues. In DNA form, the CDR3 reads TGTGCCAGTAGTCTGGGAGAGGGTAATGGTGGAAATGAGCAGTTCTTC. Its translation is CASSLGEGNGGNEQFF. Looking up the rest from reference TRBV19 and TRBJ2-1 gives the full variable domain: DGGITQSPKYLFRKEGQNVTLSCEQNLNHDAMYWYRQDPGQGLRLIYYSQIVNDFQKGDIAEGYSVSREKKESFPLTVTSAQKNPTAFYLCASSLGEGNGGNEQFFGPGTRLTVL.

This chain connects TRBV11-2 to TRBJ2-5; no reliable D call. This CDR3 has 15 amino acids. The germline V gene has CDR1 SGHAT and CDR2 FQNNGV. Trimming took 1 base from V and 2 from J, leaving 11 bases between them. The CDR3 DNA reads as TGTGCCAGCAGCTTAGGCGCAGGCAGGCAAGAGACCCAGTACTTC. Protein sequence: CASSLGAGRQETQYF.

The chain combines TRBV2 with TRBJ2-1, with 9 bases lining up with TRBD2. Germline trimming cut 4 bases from V and 7 bases from J; bases unmatched to any gene: 8. Germline V gives CDR1 SNHLY, CDR2 FYNNEI. The CDR3 runs to 15 residues. The CDR3 bases are TGTGCCAGCAGTGGACAACTAGCGGGCTCTAATGAGCAGTTCTTC. This translates into CASSGQLAGSNEQFF. The complete variable domain, with remaining parts taken from reference TRBV2 and TRBJ2-1, reads EPEVTQTPSHQVTQMGQEVILRCVPISNHLYFYWYRQILGQKVEFLVSFYNNEISEKSEIFDDQFSVERPDGSNFTLKIRSTKLEDSAMYFCASSGQLAGSNEQFFGPGTRLTVL.

The CDR3 here is CASSLYGTAYSNQPQHF. The CDR3 DNA is TGTGCCAGCAGTTTATATGGGACAGCTTATAGCAATCAGCCCCAGCATTTT. This rearrangement joins TRBV28 to TRBJ1-5; 7 bases are a match to TRBD1. The CDR3 loop spans 17 amino acids. Germline V gives CDR1 MDHEN, CDR2 SYDVKM. The ends lost 1 base at V and 0 bases at J; junction bases unmatched: 6.

In its sample, this clone was seen a few times. The chain has TRBV5-1 and TRBJ2-7, with no clear D. The V gene lost 1 base and the J gene lost 1 base, with 12 bases spanning the gap. CDR1 is SGHRS, CDR2 YFSETQ, per germline. This CDR3 has 15 amino acids. CDR3 region: CASSLIPGGSYEQYF. CDR3 bases: TGCGCCAGCAGCTTGATTCCAGGTGGGTCCTACGAGCAGTACTTC.

This clone appeared once. The genes are TRBV13 and TRBJ1-5, with a possible D match to TRBD1 (6 bases). CDR1 and CDR2 (germline): PRHDT, FYEKMQ (reference sequence). Trimming took 3 bases from V and 5 from J, leaving 17 bases between them. The CDR3 loop spans 16 amino acids. The DNA of the CDR3 is TGTGCCAGCAGCTTGCTTGTTGGACAGCTAGATCAGCCCCAGCATTTT. Encoded protein: CASSLLVGQLDQPQHF.

This clone came up a few times. The chain joins TRBV30 to TRBJ2-1; 8 bases map to TRBD2. Per germline, CDR1 GTSNPN and CDR2 SVGIG (reference sequence). Unmatched junction bases numbered 3, after V lost 0 bases and J lost 5 bases. This CDR3 spans 14 amino acids. DNA for the CDR3: TGTGCCTGGAGTGTGTTAGCGGGGCACAATGAGCAGTTCTTC. It encodes CAWSVLAGHNEQFF.

The chain combines TRBV5-6 with TRBJ1-6, with 8 positions matching TRBD1. Germline V gene sequence: CDR1 SGHDT, CDR2 YYEEEE. The CDR3 is 14 residues long. V was pared by 5 bases and J by 9 bases, with 7 bases of the junction left unmatched. The CDR3 DNA follows: TGTGCCAGCAGGGGACAGGATTTCGGTTCACCCCTCCACTTT. Its translation: CASRGQDFGSPLHF.

V usage is TRBV5-1 and J usage is TRBJ1-1; TRBD1 matches at 9 bases. CDR1 SGHRS and CDR2 YFSETQ come from the germline V gene. The CDR3 loop spans 18 amino acids. V gave up 6 bases and J gave up 0 bases; unmatched junction bases: 15. This CDR3 is CASNPRTGAVSVNTEAFF. The CDR3, as DNA: TGCGCCAGCAACCCGCGGACAGGGGCGGTTTCGGTGAACACTGAAGCTTTCTTT. Supplemented by reference TRBV5-1 and TRBJ1-1, the full variable domain reads KAGVTQTPRYLIKTRGQQVTLSCSPISGHRSVSWYQQTPGQGLQFLFEYFSETQRNKGNFPGRFSGRQFSNSRSEMNVSTLELGDSALYLCASNPRTGAVSVNTEAFFGQGTRLTVV.

This chain links TRBV5-1 with TRBJ2-1; 7 positions match TRBD2. The CDR3 length is 16 residues. CDR1 SGHRS and CDR2 YFSETQ come from the germline V gene. J was trimmed by 3 bases and V by 4 bases; bases with no gene match: 10. CDR3 in amino acids: CASSRGRLADYNEQFF. The CDR3 DNA reads TGCGCCAGCAGCCGGGGCAGGCTAGCGGACTACAATGAGCAGTTCTTC.